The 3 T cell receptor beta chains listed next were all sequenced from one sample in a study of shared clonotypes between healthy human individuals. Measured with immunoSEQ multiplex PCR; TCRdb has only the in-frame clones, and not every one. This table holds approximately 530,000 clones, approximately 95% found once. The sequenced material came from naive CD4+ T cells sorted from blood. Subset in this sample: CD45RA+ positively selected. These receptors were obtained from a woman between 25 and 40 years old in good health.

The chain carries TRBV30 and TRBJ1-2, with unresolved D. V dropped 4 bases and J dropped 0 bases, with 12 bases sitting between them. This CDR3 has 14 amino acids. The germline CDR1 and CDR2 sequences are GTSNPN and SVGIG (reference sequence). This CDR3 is CAWTASRTNYGYTF. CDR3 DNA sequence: TGTGCCTGGACAGCATCCAGAACTAACTATGGCTACACCTTC.

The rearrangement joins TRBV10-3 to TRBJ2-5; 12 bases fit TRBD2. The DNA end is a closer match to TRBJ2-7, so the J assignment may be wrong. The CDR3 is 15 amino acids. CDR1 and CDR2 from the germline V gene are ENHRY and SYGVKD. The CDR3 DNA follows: TGTGCCATCAGATCGACTAGCGGGAGTTGGGACGAGCAGTACTTC. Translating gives CAIRSTSGSWDEQYF.

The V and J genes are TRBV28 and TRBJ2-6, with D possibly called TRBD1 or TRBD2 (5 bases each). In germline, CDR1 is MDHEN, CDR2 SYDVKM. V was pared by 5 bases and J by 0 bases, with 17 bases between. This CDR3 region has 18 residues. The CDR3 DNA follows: TGTGCCAGCAGTCCCCGGGGCACCCGGGGCTCTGGGGCCAACGTCCTGACTTTC. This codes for CASSPRGTRGSGANVLTF.